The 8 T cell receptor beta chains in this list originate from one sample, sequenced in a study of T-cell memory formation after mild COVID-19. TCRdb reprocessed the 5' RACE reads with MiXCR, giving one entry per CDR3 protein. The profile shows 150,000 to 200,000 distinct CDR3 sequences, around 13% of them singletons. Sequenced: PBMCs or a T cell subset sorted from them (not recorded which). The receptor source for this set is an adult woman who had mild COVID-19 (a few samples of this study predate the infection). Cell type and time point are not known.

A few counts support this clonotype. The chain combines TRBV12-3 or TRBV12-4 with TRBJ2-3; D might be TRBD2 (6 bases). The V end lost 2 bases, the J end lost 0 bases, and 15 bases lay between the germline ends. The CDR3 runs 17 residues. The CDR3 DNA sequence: TGTGCCAGCAGTTTAAGTGGGAGTAGCGGTAGCACAGATACGCAGTATTTT. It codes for CASSLSGSSGSTDTQYF.

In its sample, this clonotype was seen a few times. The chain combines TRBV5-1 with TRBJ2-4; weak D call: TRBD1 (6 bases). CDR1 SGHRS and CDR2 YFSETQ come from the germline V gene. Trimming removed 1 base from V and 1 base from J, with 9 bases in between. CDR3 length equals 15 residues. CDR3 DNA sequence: TGCGCCAGCAGCTTGATTCAGGGGGCCAAAAACATTCAGTACTTC. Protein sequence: CASSLIQGAKNIQYF.

The CDR3 region is CSARDSVGGNQPQHF. The DNA of the CDR3 is TGCAGTGCTAGAGATTCGGTAGGGGGCAATCAGCCCCAGCATTTT. This sequence joins TRBV20-1 and TRBJ1-5; possible D gene TRBD1, 5 bases. From germline, CDR1 is DFQATT and CDR2 SNEGSKA (reference sequence). V was clipped by 0 bases and J by 2 bases, with 11 bases between them. CDR3 length: 15 residues.

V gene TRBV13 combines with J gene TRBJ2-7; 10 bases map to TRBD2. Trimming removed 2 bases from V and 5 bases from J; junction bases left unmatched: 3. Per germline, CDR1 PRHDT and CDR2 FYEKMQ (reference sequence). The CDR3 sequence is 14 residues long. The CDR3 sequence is CASSLLAGVNEQYF. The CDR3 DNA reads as TGTGCCAGCAGCTTACTAGCGGGAGTCAACGAGCAGTACTTC.

CDR3 in DNA: TGTGCCAGCAGGCGTACGACAGGTCAAGCTTTCTTT. It is translated as CASRRTTGQAFF. This sequence joins TRBV6-5 and TRBJ1-1; D is perhaps TRBD1 (6 bases). V lost 6 bases to trimming and J lost 9 bases, with 14 bases between them. The CDR3 runs 12 residues. Germline V gives CDR1 MNHEY, CDR2 SVGAGI.

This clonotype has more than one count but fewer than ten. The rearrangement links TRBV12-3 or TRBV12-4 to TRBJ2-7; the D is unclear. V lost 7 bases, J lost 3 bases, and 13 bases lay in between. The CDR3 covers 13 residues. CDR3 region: CASTLDRGYEQYF. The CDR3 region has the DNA TGTGCCAGCACCTTGGACCGCGGCTACGAGCAGTACTTC.

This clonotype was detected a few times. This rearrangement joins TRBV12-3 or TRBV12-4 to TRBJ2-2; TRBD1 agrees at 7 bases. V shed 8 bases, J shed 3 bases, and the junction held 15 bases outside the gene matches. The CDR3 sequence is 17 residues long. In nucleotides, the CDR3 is TGTGCCAGCCCCCCCCCCGCTACAGGGGCTTACACCGGGGAGCTGTTTTTT. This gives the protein CASPPPATGAYTGELFF.

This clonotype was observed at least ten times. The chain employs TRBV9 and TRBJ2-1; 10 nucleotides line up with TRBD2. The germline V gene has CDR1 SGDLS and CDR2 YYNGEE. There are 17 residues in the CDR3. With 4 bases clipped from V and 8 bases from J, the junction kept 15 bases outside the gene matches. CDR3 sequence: CASSTDPGLAGADEQFF. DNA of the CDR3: TGTGCCAGCAGCACCGATCCTGGGCTAGCGGGAGCCGATGAGCAGTTCTTC.